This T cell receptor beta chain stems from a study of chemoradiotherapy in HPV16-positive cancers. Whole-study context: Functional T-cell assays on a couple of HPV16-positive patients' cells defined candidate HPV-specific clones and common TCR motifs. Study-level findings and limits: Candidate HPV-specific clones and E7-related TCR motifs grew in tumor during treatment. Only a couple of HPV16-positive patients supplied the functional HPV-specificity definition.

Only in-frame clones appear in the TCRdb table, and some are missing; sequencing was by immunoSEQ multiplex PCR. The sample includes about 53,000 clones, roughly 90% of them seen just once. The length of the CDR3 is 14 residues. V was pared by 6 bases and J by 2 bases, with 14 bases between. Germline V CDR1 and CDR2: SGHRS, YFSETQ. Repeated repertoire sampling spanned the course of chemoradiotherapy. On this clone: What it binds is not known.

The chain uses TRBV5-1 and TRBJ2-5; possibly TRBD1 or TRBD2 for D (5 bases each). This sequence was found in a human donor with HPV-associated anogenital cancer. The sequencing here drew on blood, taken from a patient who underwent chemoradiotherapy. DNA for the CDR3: TGCGCCAGCACCCCCTGGGGCGGGCAAGAGACCCAGTACTTC. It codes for CASTPWGGQETQYF.